The clone carrying this T cell receptor beta chain was seen only once. Its target is unknown. V shed 4 bases and J shed 11 bases, with 22 bases lying between them. The CDR3 is 14 amino acids. Germline V gene lookup returns CDR1 SQVTM and CDR2 ANQGSEA. The data were obtained in a study of blood T cells in healthy people across ages. General observations from the study: In these data, TCR beta diversity tracked strongly with naive T cell percentage. Both higher diversity and more naive CD4+ cells marked long-lived donors when set against aged donors. Underestimates were what the diversity estimates from one million T cells were considered to be. PBMCs went unsorted, and a conclusive naive versus antigen-experienced comparison was therefore prevented.

Using a J-beta primer mix together with a sample-barcoded 5' primer, a second PCR was run for about 7 to 12 cycles. TCRdb used MiXCR to reprocess the 5' RACE reads, holding one entry per CDR3 protein. The sample includes 1,500,000 or so distinct CDR3 sequences, roughly 64% of them seen just once. This sequence joins TRBV29-1 and TRBJ2-3; D might be TRBD1 (6 bases). Sequencing input: blood. The receptor was isolated from a man aged 18 to 29 in good health. CDR3 sequence reads: CSVARGHGAFGQYF. As DNA, the CDR3 is TGCAGCGTTGCCCGGGGACATGGGGCCTTCGGGCAGTATTTT.